Listed below are T cell receptor beta chains from one sample, sequenced in a study of T cell repertoires in cytomegalovirus infection. TCRdb fed the reads into MiXCR, producing one record per CDR3 protein. The sample has some 400,000 distinct CDR3 sequences; 25% to 40% are singletons. Sequencing was carried out using PBMCs. These receptors were obtained from a human donor in good health (CMV status not recorded). Some clones in this sample may be carry-over from other donors' samples. Both conserved end residues are part of each CDR3. Expanded clones are given a class, and other clones once, few, many or no size at all.

j_gene: TRBJ1-2; v_gene: TRBV27; abundance: NA; CDR3aa: CASSLTGTLRSYGYTF
j_gene: TRBJ1-6; v_gene: TRBV12-3/TRBV12-4; abundance: many; CDR3aa: CASSRDRGYSPLHF
j_gene: TRBJ2-7; v_gene: TRBV7-8; abundance: many; CDR3aa: CASSLRGLYEQYF
j_gene: TRBJ2-1; v_gene: TRBV7-6; abundance: many; CDR3aa: CASSQRIQGAAAYNEQFF
j_gene: TRBJ1-1; v_gene: TRBV6-6; abundance: NA; CDR3aa: CASSSKLVTEAFF
j_gene: TRBJ1-4; v_gene: TRBV4-2; abundance: few; CDR3aa: CASSQEGTGAEKLFF
j_gene: TRBJ2-7; v_gene: TRBV20-1; abundance: few; CDR3aa: CSAISGYYEQYF
j_gene: TRBJ1-3; v_gene: TRBV18; abundance: NA; CDR3aa: CASSPGQRISGNTIYF
j_gene: TRBJ1-2; v_gene: TRBV6-2/TRBV6-3; abundance: NA; CDR3aa: CSSSDNPGRGYTF
j_gene: TRBJ1-6; v_gene: TRBV9; abundance: NA; CDR3aa: CASSGQGGADNSPLHF
j_gene: TRBJ1-1; v_gene: TRBV6-2/TRBV6-3; abundance: few; CDR3aa: CASSPPDRARGDTEAFF
j_gene: TRBJ2-7; v_gene: TRBV7-1; abundance: NA; CDR3aa: CASSLDGGLNEQYF
j_gene: TRBJ1-6; v_gene: TRBV2; abundance: NA; CDR3aa: CASRVGQALGSPLHF
j_gene: TRBJ2-1; v_gene: TRBV7-2; abundance: few; CDR3aa: CASSLARQGYNEQFF
j_gene: TRBJ2-1; v_gene: TRBV7-2; abundance: many; CDR3aa: CATKRGPYNEQFF
j_gene: TRBJ2-1; v_gene: TRBV3-1; abundance: once; CDR3aa: CASSVRLVAIYNEQFF
j_gene: TRBJ2-7; v_gene: TRBV7-9; abundance: few; CDR3aa: CASSSTGTGGYEQYF
j_gene: TRBJ1-1; v_gene: TRBV4-1; abundance: few; CDR3aa: CASSQAPGSNTEAFF
j_gene: TRBJ1-2; v_gene: TRBV7-9; abundance: few; CDR3aa: CASSLPPKWDRSYGYTF
j_gene: TRBJ1-4; v_gene: TRBV4-1; abundance: many; CDR3aa: CASSQGTDRVEKLFF
j_gene: TRBJ2-2; v_gene: TRBV5-4; abundance: few; CDR3aa: CASSLDYPGGELFF
j_gene: TRBJ2-7; v_gene: TRBV28; abundance: few; CDR3aa: CASSPTLTVYEQYF
j_gene: TRBJ2-1; v_gene: TRBV4-3; abundance: NA; CDR3aa: CASSQNFGYEQFF
j_gene: TRBJ1-2; v_gene: TRBV24-1; abundance: NA; CDR3aa: CATSDHGTGGYTF
j_gene: TRBJ1-3; v_gene: TRBV4-1; abundance: NA; CDR3aa: CASSQVDRLSGNTIYF
j_gene: TRBJ1-3; v_gene: TRBV5-6; abundance: NA; CDR3aa: CASSLLRGNTIYF
j_gene: TRBJ1-2; v_gene: TRBV7-2; abundance: many; CDR3aa: CASSLGGGVVYGYTF
j_gene: TRBJ2-7; v_gene: TRBV28; abundance: NA; CDR3aa: CASSLLSGGAVDEQYF
j_gene: TRBJ1-2; v_gene: TRBV7-2; abundance: many; CDR3aa: CASSRWGPLFGGYTF
j_gene: TRBJ2-2; v_gene: TRBV7-8; abundance: many; CDR3aa: CASRGQTNTGELFF
j_gene: TRBJ2-7; v_gene: TRBV27; abundance: NA; CDR3aa: CASSSLDRGNYEQYF
j_gene: TRBJ1-1; v_gene: TRBV25-1; abundance: few; CDR3aa: CASSYLGSTEAFF
j_gene: TRBJ1-1; v_gene: TRBV6-2/TRBV6-3; abundance: NA; CDR3aa: CASRTGQGAPVTEAFF
j_gene: TRBJ2-3; v_gene: TRBV11-2; abundance: many; CDR3aa: CASSSRTAFTDTQYF
j_gene: TRBJ2-7; v_gene: TRBV7-6; abundance: NA; CDR3aa: CASSSQGADSYEQYF
j_gene: TRBJ2-7; v_gene: TRBV27; abundance: once; CDR3aa: CASSPHGQGHGEQYF
j_gene: TRBJ2-1; v_gene: TRBV6-5; abundance: few; CDR3aa: CASSTPQGGLAINEQFF
j_gene: TRBJ1-5; v_gene: TRBV2; abundance: NA; CDR3aa: CASRGTGGNQPQHF
j_gene: TRBJ1-1; v_gene: TRBV7-8; abundance: many; CDR3aa: CASSLPGIESEAFF
j_gene: TRBJ2-5; v_gene: TRBV6-6; abundance: NA; CDR3aa: CASSSTATVQETQYF
j_gene: TRBJ1-2; v_gene: TRBV4-3; abundance: NA; CDR3aa: CASSQSRAGDYGYTF
j_gene: TRBJ1-5; v_gene: TRBV6-1; abundance: few; CDR3aa: CASNLRTGYQPQHF
j_gene: TRBJ2-2; v_gene: TRBV6-1; abundance: NA; CDR3aa: CASNQEGWDPTGELFF
j_gene: TRBJ2-3; v_gene: TRBV11-2; abundance: few; CDR3aa: CASSLSGSGATRGDTQYF
j_gene: TRBJ2-7; v_gene: TRBV7-9; abundance: NA; CDR3aa: CASSLVSGAAYEQYF
j_gene: TRBJ1-2; v_gene: TRBV7-6; abundance: few; CDR3aa: CASSLFTTGGYTF
j_gene: TRBJ2-7; v_gene: TRBV12-3/TRBV12-4; abundance: many; CDR3aa: CASSPPGPVYEQYF
j_gene: TRBJ1-6; v_gene: TRBV6-2/TRBV6-3; abundance: NA; CDR3aa: CASSFRGSYNSPLHF
j_gene: TRBJ1-2; v_gene: TRBV9; abundance: NA; CDR3aa: CASSDRAGYTF
j_gene: TRBJ2-2; v_gene: TRBV7-2; abundance: many; CDR3aa: CASSTRGGANTGELFF
j_gene: TRBJ1-2; v_gene: TRBV14; abundance: few; CDR3aa: CASSQRGPSYGYTF
j_gene: TRBJ1-6; v_gene: TRBV6-2/TRBV6-3; abundance: NA; CDR3aa: CASSTGRESSPLHF
j_gene: TRBJ2-7; v_gene: TRBV19; abundance: NA; CDR3aa: CASSAAGGRLGLQYF
j_gene: TRBJ2-7; v_gene: TRBV7-2; abundance: many; CDR3aa: CASSPYTIYEQYF
j_gene: TRBJ2-3; v_gene: TRBV19; abundance: NA; CDR3aa: CARGRDFTSTDTQYF
j_gene: TRBJ2-7; v_gene: TRBV6-1; abundance: few; CDR3aa: CASSEGQPTDGQYF
j_gene: TRBJ1-4; v_gene: TRBV11-2; abundance: few; CDR3aa: CASSLRDGNEKLFF
j_gene: TRBJ1-1; v_gene: TRBV7-9; abundance: few; CDR3aa: CASSSLNPGQGAGLNTEAFF